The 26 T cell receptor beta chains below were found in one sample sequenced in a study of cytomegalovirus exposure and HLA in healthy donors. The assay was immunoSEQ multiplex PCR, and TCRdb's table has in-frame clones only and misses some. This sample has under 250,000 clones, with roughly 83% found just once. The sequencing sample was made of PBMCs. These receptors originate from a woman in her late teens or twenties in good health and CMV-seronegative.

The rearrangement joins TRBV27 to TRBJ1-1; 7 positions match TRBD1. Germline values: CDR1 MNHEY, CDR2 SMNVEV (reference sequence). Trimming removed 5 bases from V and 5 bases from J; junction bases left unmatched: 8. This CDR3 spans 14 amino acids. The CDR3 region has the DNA TGTGCCAGCAGTCGAGGGGGCGCGGGAACTGAAGCTTTCTTT. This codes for CASSRGGAGTEAFF.

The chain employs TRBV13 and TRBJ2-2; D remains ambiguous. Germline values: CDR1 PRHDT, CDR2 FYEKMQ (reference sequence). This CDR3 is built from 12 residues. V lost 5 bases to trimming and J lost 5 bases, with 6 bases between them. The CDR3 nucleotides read TGTGCCAGCAGCCTCGAGACCGGGGAGCTGTTTTTT. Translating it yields CASSLETGELFF.

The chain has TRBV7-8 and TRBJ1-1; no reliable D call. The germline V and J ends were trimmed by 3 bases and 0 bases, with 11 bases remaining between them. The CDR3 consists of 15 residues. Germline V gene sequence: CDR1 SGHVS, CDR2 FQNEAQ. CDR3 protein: CASSLGRRLNTEAFF. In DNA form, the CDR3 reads TGTGCCAGCAGCTTGGGCAGAAGGCTGAACACTGAAGCTTTCTTT.

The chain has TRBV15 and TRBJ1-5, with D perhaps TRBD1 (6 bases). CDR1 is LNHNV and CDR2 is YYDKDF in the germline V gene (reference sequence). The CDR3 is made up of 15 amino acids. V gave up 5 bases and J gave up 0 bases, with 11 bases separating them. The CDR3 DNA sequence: TGTGCCACCAGCGAATTACAGGGTAGCAATCAGCCCCAGCATTTT. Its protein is CATSELQGSNQPQHF.

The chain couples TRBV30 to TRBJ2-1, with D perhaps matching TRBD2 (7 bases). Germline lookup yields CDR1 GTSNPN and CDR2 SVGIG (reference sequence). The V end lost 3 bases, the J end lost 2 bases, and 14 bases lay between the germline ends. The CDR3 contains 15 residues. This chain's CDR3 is CAWRGGDTAYNEQFF. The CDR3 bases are TGTGCCTGGAGGGGGGGGGACACGGCCTACAATGAGCAGTTCTTC.

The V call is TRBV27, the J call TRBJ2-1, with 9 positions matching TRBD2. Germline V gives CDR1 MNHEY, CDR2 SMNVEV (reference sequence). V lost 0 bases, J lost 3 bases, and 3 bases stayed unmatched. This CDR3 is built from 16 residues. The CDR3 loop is CASSLSAGGSYNEQFF. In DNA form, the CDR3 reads TGTGCCAGCAGTTTATCAGCGGGGGGCAGCTACAATGAGCAGTTCTTC.

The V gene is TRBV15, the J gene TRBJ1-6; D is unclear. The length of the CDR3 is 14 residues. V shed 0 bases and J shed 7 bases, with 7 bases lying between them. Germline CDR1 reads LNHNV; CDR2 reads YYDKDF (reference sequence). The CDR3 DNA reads TGTGCCACCAGCAGAGATCAAGGGAATTCACCCCTCCACTTT. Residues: CATSRDQGNSPLHF. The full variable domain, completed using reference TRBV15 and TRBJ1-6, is DAMVIQNPRYQVTQFGKPVTLSCSQTLNHNVMYWYQQKSSQAPKLLFHYYDKDFNNEADTPDNFQSRRPNTSFCFLDIRSPGLGDTAMYLCATSRDQGNSPLHFGNGTRLTVT.

The DNA for the CDR3 is TGTGCCAGCAGCGCACAGGGACAGGGCAAGCAGTACTTC. Its translation: CASSAQGQGKQYF. The chain employs TRBV9 and TRBJ2-7, with 9 nucleotides matching TRBD1. The V and J ends lost 3 bases and 8 bases, in that order; junction bases with no gene match: 6. The V gene's germline CDR1 is SGDLS and CDR2 YYNGEE. The CDR3 length is 13 residues.

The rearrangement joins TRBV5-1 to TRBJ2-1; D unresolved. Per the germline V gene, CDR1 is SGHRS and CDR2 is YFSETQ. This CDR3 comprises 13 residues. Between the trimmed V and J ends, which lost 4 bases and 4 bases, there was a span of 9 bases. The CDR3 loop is CASSPHGYNEQFF. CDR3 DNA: TGCGCCAGCAGCCCCCACGGTTACAATGAGCAGTTCTTC. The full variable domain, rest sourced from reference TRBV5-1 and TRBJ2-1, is KAGVTQTPRYLIKTRGQQVTLSCSPISGHRSVSWYQQTPGQGLQFLFEYFSETQRNKGNFPGRFSGRQFSNSRSEMNVSTLELGDSALYLCASSPHGYNEQFFGPGTRLTVL.

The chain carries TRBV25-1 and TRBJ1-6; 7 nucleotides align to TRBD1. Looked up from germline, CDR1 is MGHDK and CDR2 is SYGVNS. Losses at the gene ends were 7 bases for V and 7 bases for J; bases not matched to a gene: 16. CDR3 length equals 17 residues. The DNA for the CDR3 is TGTGCCAGCAAGGGGGGGGCACCCGGGACAGAAAATTCACCCCTCCACTTT. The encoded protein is CASKGGAPGTENSPLHF. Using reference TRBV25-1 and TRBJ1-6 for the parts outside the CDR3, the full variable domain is EADIYQTPRYLVIGTGKKITLECSQTMGHDKMYWYQQDPGMELHLIHYSYGVNSTEKGDLSSESTVSRIRTEHFPLTLESARPSHTSQYLCASKGGAPGTENSPLHFGNGTRLTVT.

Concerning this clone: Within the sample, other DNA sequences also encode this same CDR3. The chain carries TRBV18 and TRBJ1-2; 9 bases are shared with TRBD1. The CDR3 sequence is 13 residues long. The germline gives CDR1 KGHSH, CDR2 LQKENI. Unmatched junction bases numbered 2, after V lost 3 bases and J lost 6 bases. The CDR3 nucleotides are TGTGCCAGCTCACCGGGACAGGGTGATGGCTACACCTTC. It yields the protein CASSPGQGDGYTF.

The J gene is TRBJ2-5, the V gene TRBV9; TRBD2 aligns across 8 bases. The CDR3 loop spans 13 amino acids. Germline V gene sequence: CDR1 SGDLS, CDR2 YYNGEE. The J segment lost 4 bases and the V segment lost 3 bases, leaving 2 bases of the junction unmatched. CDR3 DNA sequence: TGTGCCAGCAGCGCGGGAGGGACAGAGACCCAGTACTTC. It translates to CASSAGGTETQYF. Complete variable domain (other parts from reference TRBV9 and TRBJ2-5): DSGVTQTPKHLITATGQRVTLRCSPRSGDLSVYWYQQSLDQGLQFLIQYYNGEERAKGNILERFSAQQFPDLHSELNLSSLELGDSALYFCASSAGGTETQYFGPGTRLLVL.

CDR3 sequence (DNA): TGTGCCAGCAGCTCGACACTTGCCATTGATAGCAATCAGCCCCAGCATTTT. The encoded protein is CASSSTLAIDSNQPQHF. This chain links TRBV5-8 with TRBJ1-5; D gene ambiguous. CDR1 is SGHTS, CDR2 YDEGEE, per germline. Trimming left V 3 bases short and J 0 bases short, with 16 bases between. The CDR3 contains 17 residues.

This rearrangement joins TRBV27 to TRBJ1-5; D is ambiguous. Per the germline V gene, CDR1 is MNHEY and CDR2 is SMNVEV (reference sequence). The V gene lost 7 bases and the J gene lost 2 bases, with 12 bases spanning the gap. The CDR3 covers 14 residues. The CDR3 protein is CASTSLKGNQPQHF. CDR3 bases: TGTGCCAGCACGTCCCTGAAGGGCAATCAGCCCCAGCATTTT.

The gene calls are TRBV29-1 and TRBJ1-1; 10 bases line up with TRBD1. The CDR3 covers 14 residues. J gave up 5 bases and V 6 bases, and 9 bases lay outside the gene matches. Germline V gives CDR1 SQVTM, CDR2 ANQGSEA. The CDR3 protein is CSVLGQGRATEAFF. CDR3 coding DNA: TGCAGCGTACTGGGACAGGGGCGGGCGACTGAAGCTTTCTTT.

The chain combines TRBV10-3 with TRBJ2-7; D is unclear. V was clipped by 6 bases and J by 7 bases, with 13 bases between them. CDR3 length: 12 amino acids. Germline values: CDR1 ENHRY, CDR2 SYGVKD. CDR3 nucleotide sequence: TGTGCCATCAGCGCTGGAAAAGGGGAGCAGTACTTC. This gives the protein CAISAGKGEQYF.

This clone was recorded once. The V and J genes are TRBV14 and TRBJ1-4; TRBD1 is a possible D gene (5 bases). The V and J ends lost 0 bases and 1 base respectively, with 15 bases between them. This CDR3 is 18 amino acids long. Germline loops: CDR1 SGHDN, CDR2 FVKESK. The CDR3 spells CASSQESTRGLTNEKLFF. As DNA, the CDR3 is TGTGCCAGCAGCCAAGAATCTACCCGGGGCTTAACTAATGAAAAACTGTTTTTT.

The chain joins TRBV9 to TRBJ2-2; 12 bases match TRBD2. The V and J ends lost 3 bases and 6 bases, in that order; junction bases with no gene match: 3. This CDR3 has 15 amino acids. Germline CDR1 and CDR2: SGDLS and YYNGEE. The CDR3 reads CASSARLAGAGELFF. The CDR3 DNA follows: TGTGCCAGCAGCGCCAGACTAGCGGGGGCCGGGGAGCTGTTTTTT.

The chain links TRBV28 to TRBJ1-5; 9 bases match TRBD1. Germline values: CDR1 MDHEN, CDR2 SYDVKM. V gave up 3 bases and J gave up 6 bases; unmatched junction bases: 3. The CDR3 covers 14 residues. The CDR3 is CASSFGDRAQPQHF. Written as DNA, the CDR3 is TGTGCCAGCAGTTTTGGGGACAGGGCTCAGCCCCAGCATTTT.

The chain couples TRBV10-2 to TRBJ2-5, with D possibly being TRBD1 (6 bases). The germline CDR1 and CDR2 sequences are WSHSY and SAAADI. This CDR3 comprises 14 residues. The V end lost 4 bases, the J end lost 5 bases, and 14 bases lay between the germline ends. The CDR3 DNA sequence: TGCGCCAGCAGTGTGTTGGGGGCTTCGGAGACCCAGTACTTC. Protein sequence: CASSVLGASETQYF.

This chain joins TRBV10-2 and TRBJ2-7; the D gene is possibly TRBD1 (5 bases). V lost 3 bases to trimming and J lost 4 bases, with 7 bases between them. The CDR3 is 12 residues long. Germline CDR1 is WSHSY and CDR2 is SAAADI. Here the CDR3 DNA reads TGCGCCAGCAGTGAAAAGGGGTACGAGCAGTACTTC. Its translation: CASSEKGYEQYF.

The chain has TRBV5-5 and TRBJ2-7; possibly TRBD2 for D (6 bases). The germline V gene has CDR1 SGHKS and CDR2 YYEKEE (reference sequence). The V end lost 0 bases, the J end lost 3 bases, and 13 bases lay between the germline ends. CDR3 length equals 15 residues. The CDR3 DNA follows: TGTGCCAGCAGCTTGGGAGCGGGCCTAAACTACGAGCAGTACTTC. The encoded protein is CASSLGAGLNYEQYF. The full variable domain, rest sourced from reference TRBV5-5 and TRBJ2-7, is DAGVTQSPTHLIKTRGQQVTLRCSPISGHKSVSWYQQVLGQGPQFIFQYYEKEERGRGNFPDRFSARQFPNYSSELNVNALLLGDSALYLCASSLGAGLNYEQYFGPGTRLTVT.

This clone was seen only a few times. CDR3 DNA sequence: TGTGCCAGCAGTGAATCAGGGGCCTCCTACAATGAGCAGTTCTTC. This codes for CASSESGASYNEQFF. The rearrangement joins TRBV6-1 to TRBJ2-1, with TRBD1 as a possible D gene (6 bases). V was clipped by 2 bases and J by 0 bases, with 8 bases between them. This CDR3 is 15 amino acids long. Germline V CDR1 and CDR2: MNHNS, SASEGT.

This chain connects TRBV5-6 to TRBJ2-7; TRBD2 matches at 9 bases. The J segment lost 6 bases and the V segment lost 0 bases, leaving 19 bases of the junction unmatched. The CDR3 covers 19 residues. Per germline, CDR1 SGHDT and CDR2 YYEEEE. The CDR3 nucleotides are TGTGCCAGCAGCTTGGCCGGGAGACTAGCGGCCCTTAGAGGGGGCGAGCAGTACTTC. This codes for CASSLAGRLAALRGGEQYF.

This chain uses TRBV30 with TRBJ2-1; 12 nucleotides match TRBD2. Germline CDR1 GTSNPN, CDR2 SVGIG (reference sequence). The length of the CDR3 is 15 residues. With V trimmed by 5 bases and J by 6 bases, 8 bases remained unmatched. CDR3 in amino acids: CAWAPTSGGFNEQFF. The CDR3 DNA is TGTGCCTGGGCCCCGACTAGCGGGGGATTCAATGAGCAGTTCTTC.

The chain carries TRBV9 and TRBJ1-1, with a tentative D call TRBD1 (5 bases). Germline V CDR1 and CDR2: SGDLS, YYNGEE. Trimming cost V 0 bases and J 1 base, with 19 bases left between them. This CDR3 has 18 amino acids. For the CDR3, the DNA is TGTGCCAGCAGCGTAGCCCCACGGGGCCATAACGGGAACACTGAAGCTTTCTTT. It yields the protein CASSVAPRGHNGNTEAFF.